This TCR beta chain was obtained from a study of cytomegalovirus exposure and HLA in healthy donors. Study findings and constraints: In a later analysis, common viral pathogens appeared linked to several of the most significant clusters. TCR beta sequences reportedly predicted most subjects' HLA-A and HLA-B alleles accurately.

In regard to this clone: Its antigen is still unknown.

Germline V CDR1 and CDR2: MNHNS, SASEGT. This CDR3 is 12 amino acids long. V was cut by 8 bases and J by 4 bases, with 11 bases left in between. The PCR ran on 60 Vbeta and 13 Jbeta primers. Assay: immunoSEQ multiplex PCR; the TCRdb copy retains only in-frame clones and omits some. The sample lists about 150,000 clones, 80% to 85% occurring once. The genes are TRBV6-1 and TRBJ1-2, with unresolved D. This sequence was found in a young man in good health and CMV-seronegative. Sequencing was performed on PBMCs. CDR3 DNA sequence: TGTGCCAGCGGGCTGATGCGCTATGGCTACACCTTC. This sequence encodes CASGLMRYGYTF.